This entry describes one T cell receptor beta chain. Its antigen is not identified. The CDR3 length is 16 residues. Germline values: CDR1 LGHNA, CDR2 YSLEER. The V end was cut by 3 bases, the J end by 0 bases, with 14 bases between. The study pooled second doses at about 4 or about 12 weeks. The data were obtained in a study of T cell responses to AZD1222 COVID-19 vaccine. Overall study findings and caveats: The donor cohort was predominantly white British with a female majority, and clonal diversity may have been underestimated.

Produced via immunoSEQ multiplex PCR; TCRdb's table is partial and in-frame only. This table holds some 170,000 clones, 90% to 95% found once. Here the sequenced sample was peripheral blood, taken 28 days after the second AZD1222 dose. J is TRBJ1-2 and V is TRBV4-3; D is ambiguous. This receptor was obtained from an adult who received the AZD1222 COVID-19 vaccine. In DNA, the CDR3 is TGCGCCAGCAGCCAGCGGACGGAGCCAGCTAACTATGGCTACACCTTC. It codes for CASSQRTEPANYGYTF.